The 23 T cell receptor beta chains given below trace back to one sample, sequenced in a study of blood T cell repertoires in COVID-19. TCRdb's copy holds only in-frame clones and misses some; the assay was immunoSEQ multiplex PCR. The sample carries under 300,000 clones, 70% to 90% recorded once. The sequenced material came from peripheral blood. These receptors were collected from a woman in her seventies with active or convalescent COVID-19.

The chain links TRBV9 to TRBJ1-2; D is possibly TRBD1 (5 bases). Germline-derived CDR1 and CDR2 are SGDLS and YYNGEE. The CDR3 spans 13 residues. V dropped 2 bases and J dropped 8 bases, with 13 bases sitting between them. The CDR3 loop reads CASSVMEGLGYTF. CDR3 sequence (DNA): TGTGCCAGCAGCGTTATGGAGGGGCTGGGCTACACCTTC.

This sequence joins TRBV7-8 and TRBJ1-2; no definite D call. The V end was cut by 1 base, the J end by 4 bases, with 10 bases between. The germline V gene encodes CDR1 SGHVS and CDR2 FQNEAQ. CDR3 length: 14 amino acids. CDR3 in amino acids: CASSLGAGPYGYTF. The CDR3 DNA sequence: TGTGCCAGCAGCTTAGGGGCTGGTCCCTATGGCTACACCTTC.

The chain recombines TRBV19 with TRBJ1-2; 8 bases match TRBD1. J was trimmed by 6 bases and V by 1 base; bases with no gene match: 7. This CDR3 contains 15 residues. The germline V gene has CDR1 LNHDA and CDR2 SQIVND (reference sequence). DNA of the CDR3: TGTGCCAGTAGTATAGCCCGGACAGGGTTCAATGGCTACACCTTC. It specifies CASSIARTGFNGYTF.

There are a few counts of this clone. This sequence joins TRBV19 and TRBJ1-1, with D possibly matching TRBD1 (5 bases). This CDR3 region has 12 residues. CDR1 and CDR2 (germline): LNHDA, SQIVND (reference sequence). V lost 1 base and J 11 bases, leaving 11 bases between the germline ends. This CDR3 reads CASSIGAGPAFF. CDR3 in DNA: TGTGCCAGTAGTATAGGGGCGGGGCCCGCTTTCTTT.

The gene calls are TRBV6-5 and TRBJ1-5; perhaps TRBD1 as D (5 bases). Between the trimmed V and J ends, which lost 8 bases and 5 bases, there was a span of 13 bases. This CDR3 spans 13 amino acids. Germline values: CDR1 MNHEY, CDR2 SVGAGI. The CDR3 sequence: CASSGGKDQPQHF. The CDR3 DNA follows: TGTGCCAGCTCGGGGGGAAAGGATCAGCCCCAGCATTTT.

The chain has TRBV12-5 and TRBJ1-1; tentatively, D is TRBD1 (5 bases). The CDR3 sequence is 14 residues long. CDR1 and CDR2 from the germline V gene are LGHNT and FRNRAP. With 6 bases removed from V and 0 bases from J, the gap between germline ends came to 11 bases. The CDR3: CASGAPGLNTEAFF. CDR3 nucleotide sequence: TGTGCTAGTGGAGCCCCAGGGCTGAACACTGAAGCTTTCTTT.

This chain links TRBV10-2 with TRBJ1-1; no reliable D call. The length of the CDR3 is 15 residues. Germline loops: CDR1 WSHSY, CDR2 SAAADI. V lost 1 base and J lost 2, with 11 bases in between. The CDR3 DNA follows: TGCGCCAGCAGTGAGTGGAGAGGAACCAACACTGAAGCTTTCTTT. Its protein product is CASSEWRGTNTEAFF.

The chain uses TRBV25-1 and TRBJ2-2; TRBD1 matches 7 bases. CDR3 length: 14 amino acids. V trimming: 8 bases; J trimming: 7 bases; junction bases outside the gene matches: 10. In germline, CDR1 is MGHDK, CDR2 SYGVNS. The chain's CDR3 is CASSGTDPGGELFF. In DNA form, the CDR3 reads TGTGCCAGCTCCGGGACAGATCCCGGCGGGGAGCTGTTTTTT. Full variable domain (remainder filled in from reference TRBV25-1 and TRBJ2-2): EADIYQTPRYLVIGTGKKITLECSQTMGHDKMYWYQQDPGMELHLIHYSYGVNSTEKGDLSSESTVSRIRTEHFPLTLESARPSHTSQYLCASSGTDPGGELFFGEGSRLTVL.

The CDR3: CASSSTRGAETQYF. The CDR3 DNA reads as TGTGCCAGCAGCTCTACCAGGGGGGCGGAGACCCAGTACTTC. The chain uses TRBV7-8 and TRBJ2-5, with D maybe TRBD1 (7 bases). The CDR3 runs to 14 residues. Per the germline V gene, CDR1 is SGHVS and CDR2 is FQNEAQ. V lost 4 bases and J lost 5, with 14 bases in between.

This chain uses TRBV3-1 (or the pseudogene TRBV3-2) with TRBJ2-5; D may be TRBD2 (7 bases). This CDR3 is 14 amino acids long. The V gene lost 3 bases and the J gene lost 5 bases, with 13 bases spanning the gap. Germline V gene lookup returns CDR1 LGHDT and CDR2 YNNKEL (reference sequence). The CDR3 loop is CASSQAGGHETQYF. The CDR3 nucleotides read TGTGCCAGCAGCCAGGCCGGGGGGCACGAGACCCAGTACTTC.

The chain uses TRBV6-2 or TRBV6-3 and TRBJ1-5; unclear D gene. The CDR3 runs to 15 residues. The V gene's germline CDR1 is MNHEY and CDR2 SVGEGT. Trimming took off 3 bases at V and 1 base at J, with 10 bases between the two ends. CDR3 DNA sequence: TGTGCCAGCAGTTATGCGGCTTTGAGCAATCAGCCCCAGCATTTT. Protein product: CASSYAALSNQPQHF.

The gene calls are TRBV6-2 or TRBV6-3 and TRBJ1-2, with 7 bases fitting TRBD1. V shed 5 bases and J 8 bases; nucleotides not matched to a gene: 14. Germline V lookup: CDR1 MNHEY, CDR2 SVGEGT. The CDR3 covers 15 residues. The CDR3 DNA is TGTGCCAGCAGTCGTCTGGGGACAGCGCCTAAAGGCTACACCTTC. Translation gives CASSRLGTAPKGYTF.

This clone was recorded once. The chain joins TRBV5-1 to TRBJ1-6, with 7 positions matching TRBD1. Unmatched junction bases numbered 14, after V lost 6 bases and J lost 8 bases. This CDR3 is 16 amino acids long. Per the germline V gene, CDR1 is SGHRS and CDR2 is YFSETQ. Here the CDR3 DNA reads TGCGCCAGCAAAACTGAACAGGGGAATCGTCATTCACCCCTCCACTTT. Its translation is CASKTEQGNRHSPLHF. The full variable domain, rest sourced from reference TRBV5-1 and TRBJ1-6, is KAGVTQTPRYLIKTRGQQVTLSCSPISGHRSVSWYQQTPGQGLQFLFEYFSETQRNKGNFPGRFSGRQFSNSRSEMNVSTLELGDSALYLCASKTEQGNRHSPLHFGNGTRLTVT.

The CDR3 reads CASSLEVGRNTEAFF. CDR3 bases: TGTGCCAGCAGCTTAGAAGTGGGGAGAAACACTGAAGCTTTCTTT. The gene calls are TRBV7-2 and TRBJ1-1; D not resolved. V dropped 1 base and J dropped 2 bases, with 11 bases sitting between them. Germline lookup yields CDR1 SGHTA and CDR2 FQGNSA. The CDR3 runs 15 residues.

The chain combines TRBV5-6 with TRBJ2-1, with 9 bases matching TRBD2. The germline gives CDR1 SGHDT, CDR2 YYEEEE. V shed 3 bases, J shed 4 bases, and the junction held 5 bases outside the gene matches. The CDR3 is 15 amino acids. CDR3 loop: CASSWETSGYNEQFF. The DNA for the CDR3 is TGTGCCAGCAGCTGGGAGACTAGCGGATACAATGAGCAGTTCTTC. Drawing the rest from reference TRBV5-6 and TRBJ2-1, the complete variable domain is DAGVTQSPTHLIKTRGQQVTLRCSPKSGHDTVSWYQQALGQGPQFIFQYYEEEERQRGNFPDRFSGHQFPNYSSELNVNALLLGDSALYLCASSWETSGYNEQFFGPGTRLTVL.

This chain uses TRBV11-3 with TRBJ2-3, with 8 positions matching TRBD2. Unmatched junction bases numbered 11, after V lost 6 bases and J lost 0 bases. This CDR3 comprises 17 residues. CDR1 and CDR2 from the germline V gene are SGHNT and YENEEA. CDR3 in amino acids: CASSNGGARPSTDTQYF. CDR3 sequence (DNA): TGTGCCAGCAGTAACGGGGGGGCAAGACCTAGCACAGATACGCAGTATTTT.

This rearrangement joins TRBV7-2 to TRBJ1-2, with D possibly being TRBD1 (6 bases). Germline lookup yields CDR1 SGHTA and CDR2 FQGNSA. Trimming left V 5 bases short and J 5 bases short, with 9 bases between. The CDR3 covers 12 residues. CDR3 sequence (DNA): TGTGCCAGCAGCGTGCAGGGGTATGGCTACACCTTC. It translates to CASSVQGYGYTF.

The rearrangement joins TRBV7-9 to TRBJ1-2; D call uncertain. Trimming took 5 bases from V and 4 from J, leaving 11 bases between them. There are 13 residues in the CDR3. Germline CDR1 SEHNR, CDR2 FQNEAQ (reference sequence). CDR3 sequence: CASSLPGLYGYTF. CDR3 DNA sequence: TGTGCCAGCAGCCTCCCGGGTCTCTATGGCTACACCTTC.

This rearrangement joins TRBV5-6 to TRBJ1-5, with D possibly being TRBD1 (5 bases). Germline V gene data show CDR1 as SGHDT and CDR2 as YYEEEE. The CDR3 consists of 16 residues. Trimming took off 0 bases at V and 1 base at J, with 11 bases between the two ends. The CDR3: CASSLGGGLSNQPQHF. The CDR3 nucleotides are TGTGCCAGCAGCTTGGGGGGCGGTCTCAGCAATCAGCCCCAGCATTTT.

This clone was observed a few times. The chain recombines TRBV3-1 (or the pseudogene TRBV3-2) with TRBJ2-4; D perhaps matches TRBD1 (5 bases). Trimming took 0 bases from V and 1 from J, leaving 13 bases between them. Germline CDR1 LGHDT, CDR2 YNNKEL (reference sequence). This CDR3 region has 17 residues. In DNA form, the CDR3 reads TGTGCCAGCAGCCAAGATGGGCAGGGAAGGGCCAAAAACATTCAGTACTTC. It encodes CASSQDGQGRAKNIQYF.

The chain joins TRBV19 to TRBJ2-5; D is uncertain. Trimming removed 4 bases at V and 0 bases at J, with 6 bases between. The CDR3 is 13 residues long. CDR1 LNHDA and CDR2 SQIVND come from the germline V gene (reference sequence). CDR3 region: CASSSPDQETQYF. DNA of the CDR3: TGTGCCAGTAGTAGTCCAGACCAAGAGACCCAGTACTTC.

The rearrangement links TRBV27 to TRBJ1-1, with D tentatively TRBD1 (6 bases). Germline values: CDR1 MNHEY, CDR2 SMNVEV (reference sequence). Trimming took off 5 bases at V and 3 bases at J, with 13 bases between the two ends. The length of the CDR3 is 14 residues. The CDR3 nucleotides read TGTGCCAGCAGTAGGGGGGGCAGTGACACTGAAGCTTTCTTT. Protein product: CASSRGGSDTEAFF.

The V and J genes are TRBV18 and TRBJ1-3; maybe TRBD1 (5 bases). This CDR3 region has 15 residues. CDR1 and CDR2 (germline): KGHSH, LQKENI. Between the trimmed V and J ends, which lost 6 bases and 0 bases, there was a span of 12 bases. The CDR3, as DNA: TGTGCCAGCTCGCTGGGGCAGACCTCTGGAAACACCATATATTTT. Translating gives CASSLGQTSGNTIYF.